One sample yielded the 7 T cell receptor beta chains listed below, sequenced in a study of T cell responses to AZD1222 COVID-19 vaccine. Sequenced by immunoSEQ multiplex PCR; TCRdb stores in-frame clones only, minus some. The repertoire has approximately 60,000 clones, approximately 83% of them found once; the top ten carry over 11%. The material was peripheral blood, obtained on day 0 of AZD1222 vaccination. The receptors were gathered from an adult in good health.

V usage is TRBV12-3 or TRBV12-4 and J usage is TRBJ2-7, with 7 bases identical to TRBD2. With 8 bases clipped from V and 7 bases from J, the junction kept 8 bases outside the gene matches. This CDR3 is 12 amino acids long. CDR3 residues: CASPDGGEEQYF. The CDR3 coding sequence is TGTGCCAGCCCGGATGGGGGGGAAGAGCAGTACTTC.

The chain carries TRBV25-1 and TRBJ1-1; possibly TRBD1 for D (5 bases). The CDR3 has 11 residues. V lost 6 bases and J lost 8, with 10 bases in between. Per germline, CDR1 MGHDK and CDR2 SYGVNS. As DNA, the CDR3 is TGTGCCAGCAGCCCCGGGGACGAAGCTTTCTTT. It encodes CASSPGDEAFF.

In this sample, this clone turned up once. The chain employs TRBV5-5 and TRBJ1-6; a weak D match, TRBD1 (5 bases). V was cut by 4 bases and J by 9 bases, with 11 bases left in between. The CDR3 is 13 residues long. CDR1 is SGHKS, CDR2 YYEKEE, per germline (reference sequence). CDR3 nucleotides: TGTGCCAGCAGCCACGACAGTAGTTCACCCCTCCACTTT. It yields the protein CASSHDSSSPLHF.

The chain uses TRBV19 and TRBJ1-5; 8 nucleotides agree with TRBD1. This CDR3 has 15 residues. Germline-derived CDR1 and CDR2 are LNHDA and SQIVND (reference sequence). Trimming cost V 6 bases and J 2 bases; bases outside gene matches: 6. CDR3 residues: CASRDRADGNQPQHF. For the CDR3, the DNA is TGTGCCAGTAGGGACAGGGCTGACGGCAATCAGCCCCAGCATTTT.

The chain couples TRBV2 to TRBJ2-7, with unresolved D. The V end lost 3 bases, the J end lost 2 bases, and 5 bases lay between the germline ends. The CDR3 is made up of 12 amino acids. Per germline, CDR1 SNHLY and CDR2 FYNNEI. The CDR3 region is CASSDEAYEQYF. As DNA, the CDR3 is TGTGCCAGCAGTGACGAGGCCTACGAGCAGTACTTC.

V usage is TRBV27 and J usage is TRBJ2-7, with 8 bases aligning to TRBD1. CDR1 and CDR2 (germline): MNHEY, SMNVEV (reference sequence). V dropped 4 bases and J dropped 2; count of bases not matched to a gene: 4. This CDR3 contains 14 residues. The CDR3 here is CASSSRTGTYEQYF. Here the CDR3 DNA reads TGTGCCAGCAGTTCCCGGACAGGGACCTACGAGCAGTACTTC.

CDR3 loop: CASSYLRGRDYGYTF. The CDR3, as DNA: TGTGCCAGCAGTTATCTCAGGGGGCGCGACTATGGCTACACCTTC. The genes are TRBV6-5 and TRBJ1-2, with TRBD1 matching 8 bases. Germline CDR1 is MNHEY and CDR2 is SVGAGI. This CDR3 has 15 residues. V shed 3 bases and J 3 bases; nucleotides not matched to a gene: 6.